A selection of T cell receptor beta chains follows, all from one sample in a study of cytomegalovirus exposure and HLA in healthy donors. Libraries were prepared by immunoSEQ multiplex PCR; TCRdb keeps only in-frame clonotypes and omits some of them. The table includes roughly 150,000 clones, 80% to 85% detected once. The source material was PBMCs. These receptors all stem from a male donor in good health and CMV-seronegative. Each CDR3 is given with its conserved first and last residue. The order of the fields is V gene, J gene, clone size, D gene, CDR3 DNA, CDR3 protein. D genes are given only for firm matches. Expanded clones get a size class; other rows say once, few or many, or leave the size out.

>TRBV7-2|TRBJ2-2|few|-
TGTGCCAGCACCTTCAGGGTTGCCGGGGAGCTGTTTTTT
CASTFRVAGELFF
>TRBV18|TRBJ1-1|-|-
TGTGCCAGCTCCCCCCCGAGCGGCGGGCGGACGAACACTGAAGCTTTCTTT
CASSPPSGGRTNTEAFF
>TRBV27|TRBJ2-1|-|TRBD2
TGTGCCAGCAGTTTACTAGCGGGGACCCTTTACAATGAGCAGTTCTTC
CASSLLAGTLYNEQFF
>TRBV6-5|TRBJ2-7|-|-
TGTGCCAGCAGGGGCTACTTCTACGAGCAGTACTTC
CASRGYFYEQYF
>TRBV9|TRBJ2-2|-|TRBD1
TGTGCCAGCAGCGTGGGACAGGAGAACACCGGGGAGCTGTTTTTT
CASSVGQENTGELFF
>TRBV4-1|TRBJ2-1|-|TRBD1
TGCGCCAGCAGCCCGAACCCACAGGGGAATGAGCAGTTCTTC
CASSPNPQGNEQFF
>TRBV27|TRBJ2-7|-|TRBD1
TGTGCCAGCAGTATACAGGGGTACGAGCAGTACTTC
CASSIQGYEQYF
>TRBV21-1|TRBJ1-1|once|-
TGTGCCAGCACCCACAGGGGGTGTGTTGGAACTGAAGCTTTCTTT
CASTHRGCVGTEAFF
>TRBV30|TRBJ1-2|-|TRBD1
TGTGCTAAAGTGCGGGACAGGGGAAATGGCTACACCTTC
CAKVRDRGNGYTF
>TRBV5-4|TRBJ1-4|-|TRBD1
TGTGCCAGCAGACGGGACAGGGACTCTAGTGAAAAACTGTTTTTT
CASRRDRDSSEKLFF
>TRBV4-3|TRBJ2-7|-|TRBD1
TGCGCCAGCAGCCAAGAACTAGGCAGGGGGACCTACGAGCAGTACTTC
CASSQELGRGTYEQYF
>TRBV30|TRBJ2-3|-|-
TGTGCCTGGAGTAACGAGGGAGCTCCCCGCACAGATACGCAGTATTTT
CAWSNEGAPRTDTQYF
>TRBV18|TRBJ2-4|-|TRBD1
TGTGCCAGCTCACCAATGGGGACAGGGGATGTCGGGGCCAAAAACATTCAGTACTTC
CASSPMGTGDVGAKNIQYF
>TRBV5-1|TRBJ1-3|-|-
TGCGCCAGCAGCCAAGGACAGTTCGACACCATATATTTT
CASSQGQFDTIYF
>TRBV7-9|TRBJ2-5|-|-
TGTGCCAGCAGCTTAGGGGCGGGTAGTACCCAAGAGACCCAGTACTTC
CASSLGAGSTQETQYF
>TRBV11-2|TRBJ2-7|-|TRBD1
TGTGCCAGCAGCTTAACGCAGGGGGCGTACGAGCAGTACTTC
CASSLTQGAYEQYF
>TRBV18|TRBJ2-7|-|TRBD1
TGTGCCAGCTCAACAGGACAGGGCCCCTACGAGCAGTACTTC
CASSTGQGPYEQYF
>TRBV7-3|TRBJ2-1|-|TRBD2
TGTGCCAGCAGCTTTAGCGGGGCCGCCTACAATGAGCAGTTCTTC
CASSFSGAAYNEQFF
>TRBV7-6|TRBJ2-5|once|TRBD2
TGTGCCAGCAGTCCGATAGCGGGAGATGCGGAGACCCAGTACTTC
CASSPIAGDAETQYF
>TRBV30|TRBJ1-5|-|-
TGTGCCTGGAGTGTAGTAGGGAGCGGGGGTCAGCCCCAGCATTTT
CAWSVVGSGGQPQHF
>TRBV5-6|TRBJ2-7|-|-
TGTGCCAGCAGCGGTACCCTGACAGGATTCTACGAGCAGTACTTC
CASSGTLTGFYEQYF
>TRBV15|TRBJ2-7|-|-
TGTGCCACCAGCTATCGGCCAGGGAAGCACGAGCAGTACTTC
CATSYRPGKHEQYF
>TRBV7-6|TRBJ2-7|-|TRBD2
TGTGCCAGCAGCTTAAAAGCGGGGGGGAAGAAGGAGCAGTACTTC
CASSLKAGGKKEQYF
>TRBV27|TRBJ2-3|-|-
TGTGCCAGCAGTTTCCTAGACTCCCTTAGCACAGATACGCAGTATTTT
CASSFLDSLSTDTQYF
>TRBV21-1|TRBJ1-6|-|-
TGTGCCAGCATCTTCACAGGGCGGGTTTCACCCCTCCACTTT
CASIFTGRVSPLHF
>TRBV5-6|TRBJ1-5|-|-
TGTGCCAGCAGCTTGGAAGGCGGAAATCAGCCCCAGCATTTT
CASSLEGGNQPQHF
>TRBV28|TRBJ1-3|-|TRBD1
TGTGCCAGCTGGGACAGGGGGCGCGGTGAAGACACCATATATTTT
CASWDRGRGEDTIYF
>TRBV10-3|TRBJ1-2|-|-
TGTGCCATCAGTGCAGTAATGGACAGAGCCTATGGCTACACCTTC
CAISAVMDRAYGYTF
>TRBV9|TRBJ2-2|-|TRBD2
TGTGCCAGCAGCGTAGGACTAGCGGCCTCCACCGGGGAGCTGTTTTTT
CASSVGLAASTGELFF
>TRBV7-9|TRBJ1-1|-|-
TGTGCCAGCAGGGCACAGGGTTCCCTTGGCGAAGCTTTCTTT
CASRAQGSLGEAFF
>TRBV6-1|TRBJ2-7|-|-
TGTGCCAGCAGTGAGACAAACTACGAGCAGTACTTC
CASSETNYEQYF
>TRBV6-1|TRBJ1-5|few|TRBD1
TGTGCCAGCAGTGGAGGGAAGCAGGGGGCTTACAATCAGCCCCAGCATTTT
CASSGGKQGAYNQPQHF
>TRBV19|TRBJ1-2|-|TRBD1
TGTGCCAGTAGTATAGATGACAGGGGATATGGCTACACCTTC
CASSIDDRGYGYTF
>TRBV18|TRBJ1-5|-|-
TGTGCCAGCTCACCAGACCGACAGGCCAATCAGCCCCAGCATTTT
CASSPDRQANQPQHF
>TRBV9|TRBJ1-4|-|-
TGTGCCAGCAGCGTGGCGGGGGGGTTAGGAGAAAAACTGTTTTTT
CASSVAGGLGEKLFF
>TRBV4-2|TRBJ2-1|-|TRBD2
TGTGCCAGCAGCCGACGACTAGCGGGAGGGGACAATGAGCAGTTCTTC
CASSRRLAGGDNEQFF
>TRBV18|TRBJ1-1|-|-
TGTGCCAGCTCTCCCACCGTCGCCAACGTGAGGAACACTGAAGCTTTCTTT
CASSPTVANVRNTEAFF
>TRBV7-2|TRBJ2-1|once|TRBD2
TGTGCCAGCAGCACCACTAGCGGCAGGCGGTTTAACAATGAGCAGTTCTTC
CASSTTSGRRFNNEQFF
>TRBV4-3|TRBJ2-7|-|TRBD2
TGCGCCAGCAGCCAAGATCCCGGGACTAGCGGGAACTACGAGCAGTACTTC
CASSQDPGTSGNYEQYF
>TRBV5-1|TRBJ1-4|-|-
TGCGCCAGCAGCTCGACAGAGTATAAAAAACTGTTTTTT
CASSSTEYKKLFF
>TRBV5-1|TRBJ2-1|-|TRBD1
TGCGCCAGCAGCAGTCAACAGGGGCCCCCTTACAATGAGCAGTTCTTC
CASSSQQGPPYNEQFF
>TRBV7-2|TRBJ1-6|-|TRBD1
TGTGCCAGCAGCTACAGACAGGGCCGAAATTCACCCCTCCACTTT
CASSYRQGRNSPLHF
>TRBV2|TRBJ2-7|-|-
TGTGCCAGCACCCAAATCAGGCTCTACGAGCAGTACTTC
CASTQIRLYEQYF
>TRBV29-1|TRBJ2-1|few|TRBD2
TGCAGCGTTGATCCGGGACTAGCGGGAAATACCCAGTTCTTC
CSVDPGLAGNTQFF
>TRBV14|TRBJ1-1|-|-
TGTGCCAGCAGCCAAGTCGTGAACACTGAAGCTTTCTTT
CASSQVVNTEAFF
>TRBV29-1|TRBJ2-1|-|TRBD1
TGCAGCGTTCCAGGGGGCCCGAGCTCCTACAATGAGCAGTTCTTC
CSVPGGPSSYNEQFF
>TRBV4-1|TRBJ2-7|-|TRBD1
TGCGCCAGCAGCCATCTCCCGGGACAGGGGAAAAGCTACGAGCAGTACTTC
CASSHLPGQGKSYEQYF
>TRBV5-1|TRBJ1-4|-|-
TGCGCCAGCAGCTTGGTGCAGGGCGAAAAACTGTTTTTT
CASSLVQGEKLFF
>TRBV2|TRBJ1-3|-|-
TGTGCCAGCAACTACCAGGACTGGGGGGACACCATATATTTT
CASNYQDWGDTIYF
>TRBV27|TRBJ1-4|-|TRBD1
TGTGCCAGCAGTTCCCGGACAGGGAGAAATGAAAAACTGTTTTTT
CASSSRTGRNEKLFF
>TRBV5-6|TRBJ1-1|-|-
TGTGCCAGCAGCCCAACCGGGAACACTGAAGCTTTCTTT
CASSPTGNTEAFF
>TRBV9|TRBJ2-1|-|TRBD2
TGTGCCAGCAGCCCTCCAGGGAGGGGTGAGCAGTTCTTC
CASSPPGRGEQFF
>TRBV27|TRBJ2-7|few|-
TGTGCCAGCAGTTTGGCTAGCTTTAACTCCTACGAGCAGTACTTC
CASSLASFNSYEQYF
>TRBV7-3|TRBJ1-1|-|-
TGTGCCAGCAGCCGCACAGGGAGCGCTGAAGCTTTCTTT
CASSRTGSAEAFF
>TRBV29-1|TRBJ2-7|-|TRBD2
TGCAGCGTTGAACTAGCGGGGAACTACGAGCAGTACTTC
CSVELAGNYEQYF
>TRBV28|TRBJ2-7|-|-
TGTGCCAGCAGTTCCGTGGACTACTCCTACGAGCAGTACTTC
CASSSVDYSYEQYF
>TRBV6-5|TRBJ1-2|-|TRBD1
TGTGCCAGCAGTTTCCCAGGGGGCGGTGGCTACACCTTC
CASSFPGGGGYTF
>TRBV5-4|TRBJ1-2|-|-
TGTGCCAGCAGCTTGTCCGTGGGGCAATATGGCTACACCTTC
CASSLSVGQYGYTF
>TRBV30|TRBJ1-2|-|-
TGTGCCTCAATTCTTTACAGGAAAAACTATGGCTACACCTTC
CASILYRKNYGYTF
>TRBV29-1|TRBJ2-5|-|-
TGCAGCGTTGAACCGTCGGAGACCCAGTACTTC
CSVEPSETQYF